This T cell receptor beta chain is from a study of early stage breast cancer tumors. Overall study results and limits: Commonly generated sequences made up most enriched TCRB sequences shared between patients.

Germline V lookup: CDR1 MNHEY, CDR2 SMNVEV (reference sequence). The CDR3 contains 12 residues. Trimming shortened V by 3 bases and J by 9 bases, and 9 bases separated the two germline ends. The table came from immunoSEQ multiplex PCR; TCRdb's copy has only in-frame clones and leaves some out. The top ten hold about a tenth of the sample, which has under 35,000 clones, about four fifths seen once. Remarks on this clone: Its antigen is as yet unknown.

The sample taken for sequencing was blood. The J gene is TRBJ2-1, the V gene TRBV27; maybe TRBD1 (6 bases). The sequence was obtained from a person aged 45 to 59 with breast cancer. CDR3 in amino acids: CASSFSGAEQFF. The CDR3 DNA is TGTGCCAGCAGTTTCTCAGGGGCTGAGCAGTTCTTC.